This T cell receptor (beta chain) came from a study of early T cells in non-severe SARS-CoV-2 infection. MiXCR, applied by TCRdb to the 5' RACE reads, yields one record per CDR3 protein. The profile shows 45,000 to 75,000 distinct CDR3 sequences, over 5% of them singletons. This clonotype came up many times. V was pared by 2 bases and J by 3 bases, with 6 bases of the junction left unmatched. CDR1 and CDR2 (germline): DFQATT, SNEGSKA (reference sequence). This CDR3 contains 14 residues. The TCR was taken from an adult who was a healthcare worker with PCR-confirmed SARS-CoV-2 infection or an uninfected control (not recorded which). Material for sequencing was whole blood. This chain joins TRBV20-1 and TRBJ2-7, with 8 positions matching TRBD2. The DNA of the CDR3 is TGCAGTGCTAGAAAAACTGGGACTAGCTACGAGCAGTACTTC. Residues: CSARKTGTSYEQYF.